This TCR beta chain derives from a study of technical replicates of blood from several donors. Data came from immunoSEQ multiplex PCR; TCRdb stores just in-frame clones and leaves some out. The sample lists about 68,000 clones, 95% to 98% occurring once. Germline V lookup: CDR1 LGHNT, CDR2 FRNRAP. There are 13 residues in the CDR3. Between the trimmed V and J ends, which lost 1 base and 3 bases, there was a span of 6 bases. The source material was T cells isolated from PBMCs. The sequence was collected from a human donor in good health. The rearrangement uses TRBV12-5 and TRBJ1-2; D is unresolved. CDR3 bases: TGTGCTAGTGGTTTGGGGCGGTACTATGGCTACACCTTC. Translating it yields CASGLGRYYGYTF.